This is a list of T cell receptor beta chains from one sample in a study of T-cell memory formation after mild COVID-19. A single record per CDR3 protein comes from TCRdb applying MiXCR to the 5' RACE reads. The sample lists about 350,000 distinct CDR3 sequences; approximately 13% were seen once. The sequenced sample was PBMCs or a T cell subset sorted from them (not recorded which). All receptors derive from a man between 18 and 29 years old who had mild COVID-19 (a few samples of this study predate the infection). Cell type and time point are not known. Both conserved end residues are part of each CDR3. Rows may omit the clone size; those that give it use once, few, many or a size class.

J gene | clone size | V gene | CDR3 length | CDR3 protein
TRBJ2-7 | many | TRBV7-9 | 14 | CASSSLAAPGEQYF
TRBJ2-3 | many | TRBV12-3/TRBV12-4 | 15 | CASSTHTGTTDTQYF
TRBJ2-2 | many | TRBV6-1 | 15 | CASSEVLAETGELFF
TRBJ1-6 | few | TRBV7-9 | 15 | CASSLGGADNSPLHF
TRBJ1-1 | NA | TRBV30 | 10 | CAWDKEIAFF
TRBJ1-3 | NA | TRBV28 | 14 | CASRHIRAGNTIYF
TRBJ2-5 | NA | TRBV28 | 14 | CASSFRTSFGTQYF
TRBJ1-1 | NA | TRBV12-3/TRBV12-4 | 16 | CASTMEDSSRGTEAFF
TRBJ1-2 | NA | TRBV29-1 | 13 | CSALWQGGGGYTF
TRBJ1-5 | once | TRBV20-1 | 13 | CSARDRTNQPQHF
TRBJ2-2 | NA | TRBV11-2 | 16 | CASRAPGTGDVGELFF
TRBJ2-1 | few | TRBV27 | 15 | CASRPLGALGGEQFF
TRBJ2-6 | once | TRBV6-5 | 17 | CASSYGTGGSGANVLTF
TRBJ1-2 | NA | TRBV6-6 | 10 | CASSYGGYTF
TRBJ2-6 | NA | TRBV7-9 | 19 | CASSSPHSPGESGANVLTF
TRBJ1-1 | many | TRBV12-3/TRBV12-4 | 13 | CASNPGMNTEAFF
TRBJ2-5 | few | TRBV12-3/TRBV12-4 | 13 | CASSVNVQETQYF
TRBJ2-7 | few | TRBV6-6 | 15 | CASSSRDGWDYEQYF
TRBJ1-2 | few | TRBV5-6 | 14 | CASSPAGVQEGYTF
TRBJ2-3 | once | TRBV12-3/TRBV12-4 | 13 | CASSDRDRGTQYF
TRBJ2-1 | NA | TRBV6-4 | 18 | CASSDTYPSGYSYNEQFF
TRBJ1-4 | NA | TRBV20-1 | 13 | CSAAVSANEKLFF
TRBJ1-2 | NA | TRBV29-1 | 15 | CSVDGTGVSRYGYTF
TRBJ1-1 | NA | TRBV19 | 14 | CASSIVRGDTEAFF
TRBJ2-2 | many | TRBV5-1 | 16 | CASSLVGRGNTGELFF
TRBJ1-1 | few | TRBV7-2 | 12 | CASSLGAWGAFF
TRBJ2-6 | few | TRBV5-1 | 17 | CASSFDGRVSGANVLTF
TRBJ2-7 | NA | TRBV7-2 | 14 | CASSFQQGAYEQYF
TRBJ1-6 | few | TRBV7-8 | 15 | CASSLMVHRGSPLHF